The next 4 T cell receptor beta chains were all read from a single sample in a study of CD8 T cells in ankylosing spondylitis (TCRdb year 2017). Preparation of the library involved 5' RACE. The instrument was an Illumina HiSeq 2500. TCRdb trimmed public reads at Q25 via fastp, called clones via MiXCR and kept in-frame beta chains. Duplicate CDR3 protein sequences are folded into a single record with the most common DNA and genes. The sample has 250,000 to 400,000 distinct CDR3 sequences on record, roughly 12% of them singletons. The ten largest make up roughly 9.5% of the sample. Sample: blood, either unsorted or a sorted T cell fraction (not recorded which). These receptor sequences come from a female donor with ankylosing spondylitis or in good health (not recorded which).

This clonotype was counted many times. This sequence joins TRBV7-8 and TRBJ2-7; D call uncertain. Germline CDR1 and CDR2: SGHVS and FQNEAQ. This CDR3 has 9 amino acids. Trimming took 8 bases from V and 4 from J, leaving 3 bases between them. CDR3 DNA: TGTGCCAGCGGGTACGAGCAGTACTTC. Its translation is CASGYEQYF.

This clonotype was detected only a few times. The gene calls are TRBV5-6 and TRBJ1-6; weak D call: TRBD1 (6 bases). The CDR3 runs to 14 residues. The germline V and J ends were trimmed by 4 bases and 11 bases, with 16 bases remaining between them. Germline CDR1 is SGHDT and CDR2 is YYEEEE. The CDR3 bases are TGTGCCAGCAGCGCGCGGGGGGCCCTACCACCCCTCCACTTT. Translated, it gives CASSARGALPPLHF.

The DNA for the CDR3 is TGCAGTGCAACCGAGGGGCTAGCGGGAGGAAATGAGCAGTTCTTC. Protein product: CSATEGLAGGNEQFF. The rearrangement links TRBV20-1 to TRBJ2-1, with 11 bases that match TRBD2. The length of the CDR3 is 15 residues. Germline V gives CDR1 DFQATT, CDR2 SNEGSKA (reference sequence). Trimming cost V 6 bases and J 7 bases; bases outside gene matches: 11.

To note about this clonotype: A read error may explain this, as a much larger clone is one base away. This chain uses TRBV6-6 with TRBJ2-2, with D unresolved. The CDR3 extends over 13 amino acids. CDR1 and CDR2 from the germline V gene are MNHNY and SVGAGI (reference sequence). The DNA of the CDR3 is TGTGCCAGCAGTGCTCGTGGCACCAGGGAGCTGTTTTTT. This gives the protein CASSARGTRELFF.